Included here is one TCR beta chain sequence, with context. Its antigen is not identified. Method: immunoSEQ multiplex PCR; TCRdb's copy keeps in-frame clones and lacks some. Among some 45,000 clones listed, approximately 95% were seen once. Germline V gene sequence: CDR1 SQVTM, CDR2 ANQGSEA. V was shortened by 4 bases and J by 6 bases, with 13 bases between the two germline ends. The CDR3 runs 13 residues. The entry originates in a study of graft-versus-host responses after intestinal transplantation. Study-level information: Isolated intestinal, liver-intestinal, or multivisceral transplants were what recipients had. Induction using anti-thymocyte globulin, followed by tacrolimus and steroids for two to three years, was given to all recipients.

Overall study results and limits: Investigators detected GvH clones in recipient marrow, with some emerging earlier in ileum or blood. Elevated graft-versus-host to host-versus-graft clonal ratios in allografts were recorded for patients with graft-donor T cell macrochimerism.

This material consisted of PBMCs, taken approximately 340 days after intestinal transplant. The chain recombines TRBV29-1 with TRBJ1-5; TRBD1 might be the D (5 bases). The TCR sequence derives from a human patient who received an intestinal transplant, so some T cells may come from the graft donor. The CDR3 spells CSVGSVGGQPQHF. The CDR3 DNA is TGCAGCGTTGGGAGCGTGGGGGGTCAGCCCCAGCATTTT.